This T cell receptor (beta chain) was documented in a study of tumor-infiltrating lymphocytes in primary liver carcinoma. A word on this clonotype: No conserved phenylalanine or tryptophan ends this CDR3, so it is likely a read error.

With a constant-region primer, TCR beta cDNA was made from about 0.55 ug of total RNA. Three-round nested multiplex PCR performed with slightly modified ARM-PCR produced the TCR beta libraries. MiXCR, run by TCRdb on the multiplex PCR reads, gives a single entry per CDR3 protein. This table has fewer than 250,000 distinct CDR3 sequences, approximately 80% appearing once. Unsorted bulk tissue of about 20-32 mg yielded co-extracted RNA and DNA. What was sequenced was tumor tissue from primary liver carcinoma. The clonotype comes from a man aged 35 to 55 with primary liver carcinoma and hepatitis B virus infection.

CDR3 sequence reads: CSVGLAEGFYNEQFL. For the CDR3, the DNA is TGCAGTGTTGGACTAGCGGAAGGGTTCTACAATGAGCAGTTCCTC. The chain is built from TRBV29-1 and TRBJ2-1; 10 nucleotides match TRBD2. Per the germline V gene, CDR1 is SQVTM and CDR2 is ANQGSEA. The CDR3 loop spans 15 amino acids.